Detailed here is one T cell receptor (beta chain). Its specificity is not known. This sample is part of a study of T cell responses to AZD1222 COVID-19 vaccine. The study pooled second doses at about 4 or about 12 weeks. Points from the study as a whole: Donors in the cohort were predominantly white British and more often female, and clonal diversity was possibly underestimated. Spike-spanning, vaccine-associated CD4 TCRs were dominant at 160-218 and 743-854. Nearly half of the spike-specific TCRs reportedly recognize variant regions that carry no mutations.

Germline values: CDR1 GTSNPN, CDR2 SVGIG (reference sequence). The V end was cut by 7 bases, the J end by 12 bases, with 16 bases between. This CDR3 comprises 12 residues. Clones were sequenced by immunoSEQ multiplex PCR, and TCRdb holds only the in-frame ones, with some missing. The repertoire includes around 140,000 clones, more than 70% of them detected once, and roughly 1.5% sits in the top ten. This receptor was identified in an adult who received the AZD1222 COVID-19 vaccine. The chain employs TRBV30 and TRBJ1-6; D not resolved. This specimen consisted of peripheral blood, obtained 28 days after the second AZD1222 dose. The DNA for the CDR3 is TGTGCCTATGACAATTGGACGCGACCCCTCCACTTT. Protein sequence: CAYDNWTRPLHF.